At least ten counts were recorded for the clone carrying this TCR beta chain. V lost 0 bases and J 2 bases, leaving 11 bases between the germline ends. Germline V CDR1 and CDR2: SEHNR, FQNEAQ (reference sequence). The CDR3 spans 16 residues. This record comes from a study of blood T cell repertoires in COVID-19. Study-wide background: PBMCs, B-cell-depleted T cells, or T cells were the source of the cDNA or gDNA that made up the material.

This table comes from immunoSEQ multiplex PCR, and its TCRdb copy is limited to in-frame clones, with some not included. The table records 150,000 to 200,000 clones, around 82% of them present only once. The sample taken for sequencing was peripheral blood. The chain joins TRBV7-9 to TRBJ1-5; D perhaps matches TRBD1 (5 bases). The source of this sequence is a man aged 60 to 75 who had recovered from COVID-19. CDR3 sequence (DNA): TGTGCCAGCAGCTTAGCCACAGACAGCCGCAATCAGCCCCAGCATTTT. It codes for CASSLATDSRNQPQHF.